Listed here is a single TCR beta chain. Its antigen is unidentified. Germline is not matched at one junction end, which may reflect a read error. This CDR3 spans 15 amino acids. CDR1 SSHAT and CDR2 FNYEAQ come from the germline V gene (reference sequence). The data were obtained in a study of CD8 T cells in Susac syndrome. The RNA, about 0.5 to 1 ug, was put through reverse transcription using random hexamers. The method of amplification for TCR beta CDR3 was immunoSEQ multiplex PCR, covering 54 Vbeta and 13 Jbeta. TCRdb called the immunoSEQ multiplex PCR reads again in MiXCR, with one record for every CDR3 protein. The table shows roughly 100,000 distinct CDR3 sequences, with about 96% occurring only once. General observations from the study: CD8+ clones in Susac expanded most in TEMRA cells and active patients.

This receptor was obtained from a human donor with Susac syndrome. The chain uses TRBV7-7 and TRBJ2-3; the D gene is possibly TRBD1 (7 bases). Sequenced sample: CD8+ T cells from PBMCs. The CDR3 region has the DNA TGTGCTAGCAGCCCAGCAGGGGGGTTTTCAGATACGCAGTATTTT. Amino acid sequence: CASSPAGGFSDTQYF.